These T cell receptor beta chains were read from a single sample in a study of blood T cell repertoires in COVID-19. Measured with immunoSEQ multiplex PCR; TCRdb has only the in-frame clones, and not every one. Of about 240,000 clones in the sample, roughly 86% were seen once. Input material: PBMCs or T cells enriched from blood (not recorded which). Source of these receptors: a middle-aged woman with acute COVID-19. CDR3s include the opening cysteine and the closing phenylalanine or tryptophan. D genes are given only for firm matches. Rows give clone size only sometimes, using once, few, many, or a class for an expanded clone.

cdr3_nt | cdr3_aa | j_call | d_call | clone_size | v_call
TGTGCCAGCAGTGAAGGTCTGGGGCTCTATCAGCCCCAGCATTTT | CASSEGLGLYQPQHF | TRBJ1-5 | - | - | TRBV6-1
TGTGCTAGTGGTACTGGGACTAGCGGGAGGGCAACCTACGAGCAGTACTTC | CASGTGTSGRATYEQYF | TRBJ2-7 | TRBD2 | - | TRBV12-5
TGTGCCAGCAGCCAAGATCTCGGACTAGCGGACCAAGAGACCCAGTACTTC | CASSQDLGLADQETQYF | TRBJ2-5 | TRBD2 | - | TRBV3-1/TRBV3-2
TGTGCCAGCCAGGGTTCGGACTATGGCTACACCTTC | CASQGSDYGYTF | TRBJ1-2 | - | few | TRBV11-3
TGTGCCAGCAGCTCCTCAGGGGTGGCTGAAGCTTTCTTT | CASSSSGVAEAFF | TRBJ1-1 | - | - | TRBV5-5
TGTGCCAGCAGCTTAGCGTCGGGAAACTATGGCTACACCTTC | CASSLASGNYGYTF | TRBJ1-2 | - | - | TRBV11-2
TGTGCCAGCAGTCTTCCGGGAGGACCTCAGCCCCAGCATTTT | CASSLPGGPQPQHF | TRBJ1-5 | - | - | TRBV28
TGTGCCAGCAGTGTGGAGGGAGCTCACTACGAGCAGTACTTC | CASSVEGAHYEQYF | TRBJ2-7 | - | - | TRBV2
TGTGCCAGCAGCTTAGTTAGCGGGGGGGACAATGAGCAGTTCTTC | CASSLVSGGDNEQFF | TRBJ2-1 | TRBD2 | - | TRBV7-3
TGTGCCACCAGTGGACGTGGAGGTGAGGAAAAACTGTTTTTT | CATSGRGGEEKLFF | TRBJ1-4 | - | - | TRBV24-1
TGTGCCAGTAGTACTCGGGACAGGGCCCTTTTGAACACCGGGGAGCTGTTTTTT | CASSTRDRALLNTGELFF | TRBJ2-2 | TRBD1 | - | TRBV19
TGTGCCAGCAGTGATGATTCAAAGAGGGTTGATGAAGCTTTCTTT | CASSDDSKRVDEAFF | TRBJ1-1 | - | - | TRBV25-1
TGTGCCTGGAGCCACGGGACAGTAACTTTCTCTGGAAACACCATATATTTT | CAWSHGTVTFSGNTIYF | TRBJ1-3 | TRBD1 | - | TRBV30
TGTGCCAGTAGTTCGACAGCATATAATTCACCCCTCCACTTT | CASSSTAYNSPLHF | TRBJ1-6 | - | - | TRBV19
TGTGCCACCAGTGATTTGGCGCTAGCGGGAGGGCCCGGCATTCAGTACTTC | CATSDLALAGGPGIQYF | TRBJ2-4 | TRBD2 | - | TRBV24-1
TGTGCCAGCAGCTACGGCGACAGGGAAACCTATGGCTACACCTTC | CASSYGDRETYGYTF | TRBJ1-2 | TRBD1 | once | TRBV5-4
TGTGCCAGCAGCCAATGGACTTTGAGCCAGTACTTC | CASSQWTLSQYF | TRBJ2-5 | - | - | TRBV3-1/TRBV3-2